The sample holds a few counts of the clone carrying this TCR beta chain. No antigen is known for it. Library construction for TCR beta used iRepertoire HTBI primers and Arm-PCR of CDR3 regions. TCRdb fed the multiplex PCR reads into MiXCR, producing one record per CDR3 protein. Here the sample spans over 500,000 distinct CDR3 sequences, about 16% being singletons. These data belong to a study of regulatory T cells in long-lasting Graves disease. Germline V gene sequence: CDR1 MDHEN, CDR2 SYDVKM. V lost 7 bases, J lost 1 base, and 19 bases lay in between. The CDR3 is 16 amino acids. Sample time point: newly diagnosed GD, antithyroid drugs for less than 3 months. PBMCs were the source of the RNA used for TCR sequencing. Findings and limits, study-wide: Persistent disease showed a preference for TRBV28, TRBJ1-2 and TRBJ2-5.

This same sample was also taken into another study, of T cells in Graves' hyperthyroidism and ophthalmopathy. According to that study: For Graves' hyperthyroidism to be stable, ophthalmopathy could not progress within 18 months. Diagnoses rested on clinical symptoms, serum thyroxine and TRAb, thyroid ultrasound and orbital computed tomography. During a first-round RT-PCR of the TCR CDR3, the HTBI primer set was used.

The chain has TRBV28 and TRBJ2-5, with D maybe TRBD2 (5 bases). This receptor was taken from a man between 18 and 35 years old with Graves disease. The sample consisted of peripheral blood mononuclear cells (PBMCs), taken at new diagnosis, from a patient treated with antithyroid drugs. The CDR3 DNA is TGTGCCAGCACCACGAGGTCCGGTCTAGCCCAAGAGACCCAGTACTTC. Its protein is CASTTRSGLAQETQYF.